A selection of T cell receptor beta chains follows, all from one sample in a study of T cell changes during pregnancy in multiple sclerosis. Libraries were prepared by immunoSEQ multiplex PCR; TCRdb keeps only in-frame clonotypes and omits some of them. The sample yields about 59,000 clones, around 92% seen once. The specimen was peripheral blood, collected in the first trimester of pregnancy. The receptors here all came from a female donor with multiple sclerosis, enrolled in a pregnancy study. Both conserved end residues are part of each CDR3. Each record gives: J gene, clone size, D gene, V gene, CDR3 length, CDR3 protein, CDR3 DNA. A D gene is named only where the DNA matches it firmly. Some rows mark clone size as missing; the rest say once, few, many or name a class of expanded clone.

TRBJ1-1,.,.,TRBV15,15,CATSRGSGGNTEAFF,TGTGCCACCAGCAGGGGGTCGGGGGGAAACACTGAAGCTTTCTTT
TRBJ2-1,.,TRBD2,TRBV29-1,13,CSAKTSGRNEQFF,TGCAGCGCCAAGACTAGCGGGAGGAATGAGCAGTTCTTC
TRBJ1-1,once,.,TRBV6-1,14,CASSARTGPSEAFF,TGTGCCAGCAGTGCCCGTACTGGGCCCTCTGAAGCTTTCTTT
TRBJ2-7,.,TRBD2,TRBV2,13,CATLAGGSAGQYF,TGTGCCACACTAGCGGGAGGCTCGGCGGGGCAGTACTTC
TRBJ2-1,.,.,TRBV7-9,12,CASSLARDEQFF,TGTGCCAGCAGCCTCGCTAGAGATGAGCAGTTCTTC
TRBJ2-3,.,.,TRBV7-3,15,CASSLLGGSTDTQYF,TGTGCCAGCAGCTTATTGGGAGGTAGTACAGATACGCAGTATTTT
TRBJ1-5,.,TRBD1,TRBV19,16,CASSRAQGARPQPQHF,TGTGCCAGTAGTAGAGCTCAGGGGGCGCGCCCTCAGCCCCAGCATTTT
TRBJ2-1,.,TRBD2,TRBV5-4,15,CASSSGTSVYNEQFF,TGTGCCAGCAGCTCCGGGACTAGCGTCTACAATGAGCAGTTCTTC
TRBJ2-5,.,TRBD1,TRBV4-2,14,CASSQRDSQETQYF,TGTGCCAGCAGCCAACGGGACAGCCAAGAGACCCAGTACTTC
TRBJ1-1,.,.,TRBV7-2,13,CASSPRMNTEAFF,TGTGCCAGCAGTCCTAGAATGAACACTGAAGCTTTCTTT
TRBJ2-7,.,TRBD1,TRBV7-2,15,CASSPTGTGMYEQYF,TGTGCCAGCAGCCCGACCGGGACAGGGATGTACGAGCAGTACTTC
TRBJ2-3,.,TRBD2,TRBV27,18,CASSPMKGGAGSTDTQYF,TGTGCCAGCAGCCCGATGAAGGGAGGAGCGGGAAGCACAGATACGCAGTATTTT
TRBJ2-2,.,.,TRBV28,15,CASSQAEMNTGELFF,TGTGCCAGCAGTCAAGCGGAAATGAACACCGGGGAGCTGTTTTTT
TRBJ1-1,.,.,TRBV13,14,CASSLVPAGTEAFF,TGTGCCAGCAGCTTAGTGCCAGCGGGCACTGAAGCTTTCTTT
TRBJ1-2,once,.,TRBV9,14,CASSARGTNYGYTF,TGTGCCAGCAGCGCCAGGGGAACTAACTATGGCTACACCTTC
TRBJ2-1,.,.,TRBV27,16,CASSFERTSSYNEQFF,TGTGCCAGCAGTTTCGAGCGGACCAGCTCCTACAATGAGCAGTTCTTC
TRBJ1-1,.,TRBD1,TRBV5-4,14,CASNREQGYTEAFF,TGTGCCAGCAACCGGGAACAGGGGTACACTGAAGCTTTCTTT
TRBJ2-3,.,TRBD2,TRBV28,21,CASSLCASGISNPASTDTQYF,TGTGCCAGCAGTTTATGCGCTAGCGGGATTTCCAACCCAGCTAGCACAGATACGCAGTATTTT
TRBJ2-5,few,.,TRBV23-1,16,CASSPSEGRSEETQYF,TGCGCCAGCAGTCCCTCCGAGGGGAGGAGTGAAGAGACCCAGTACTTC
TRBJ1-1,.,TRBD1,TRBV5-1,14,CASSATGRITEAFF,TGCGCCAGCAGCGCGACAGGGAGAATAACTGAAGCTTTCTTT
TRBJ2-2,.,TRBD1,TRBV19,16,CASSRGQGANTGELFF,TGTGCCAGTAGTAGGGGACAGGGGGCGAACACCGGGGAGCTGTTTTTT
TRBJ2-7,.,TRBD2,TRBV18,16,CASSPSASGRFYEQYF,TGTGCCAGCTCACCAAGCGCTAGCGGGAGGTTCTACGAGCAGTACTTC
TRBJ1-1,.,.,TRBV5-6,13,CASSLGENTEAFF,TGTGCCAGCAGCTTGGGAGAGAACACTGAAGCTTTCTTT
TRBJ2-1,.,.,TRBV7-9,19,CASSIKVGRSRVSYNEQFF,TGTGCCAGCAGCATTAAGGTTGGTAGGAGCAGGGTCTCCTACAATGAGCAGTTCTTC
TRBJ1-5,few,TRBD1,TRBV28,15,CASLRQGWRNQPQHF,TGTGCCAGTCTGCGACAGGGGTGGAGAAATCAGCCCCAGCATTTT
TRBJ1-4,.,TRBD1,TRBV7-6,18,CASSLKPRDRVTNEKLFF,TGTGCCAGCAGCTTAAAACCCCGAGACAGGGTAACTAATGAAAAACTGTTTTTT